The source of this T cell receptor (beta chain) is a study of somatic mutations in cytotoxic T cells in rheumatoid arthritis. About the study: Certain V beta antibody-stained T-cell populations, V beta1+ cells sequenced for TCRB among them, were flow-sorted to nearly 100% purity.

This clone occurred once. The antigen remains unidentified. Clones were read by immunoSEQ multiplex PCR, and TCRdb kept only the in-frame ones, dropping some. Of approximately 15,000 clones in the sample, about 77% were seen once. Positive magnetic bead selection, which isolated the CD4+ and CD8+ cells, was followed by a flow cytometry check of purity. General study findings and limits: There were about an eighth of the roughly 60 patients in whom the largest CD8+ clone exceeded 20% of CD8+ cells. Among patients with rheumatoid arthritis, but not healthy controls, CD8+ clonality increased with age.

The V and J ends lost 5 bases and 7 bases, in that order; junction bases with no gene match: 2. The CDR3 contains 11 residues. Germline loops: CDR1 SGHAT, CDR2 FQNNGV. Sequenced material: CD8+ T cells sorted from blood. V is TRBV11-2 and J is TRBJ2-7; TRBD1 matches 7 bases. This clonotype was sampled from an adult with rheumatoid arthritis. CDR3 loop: CASSKGAEQYF. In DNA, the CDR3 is TGTGCCAGCAGCAAGGGGGCAGAGCAGTACTTC.